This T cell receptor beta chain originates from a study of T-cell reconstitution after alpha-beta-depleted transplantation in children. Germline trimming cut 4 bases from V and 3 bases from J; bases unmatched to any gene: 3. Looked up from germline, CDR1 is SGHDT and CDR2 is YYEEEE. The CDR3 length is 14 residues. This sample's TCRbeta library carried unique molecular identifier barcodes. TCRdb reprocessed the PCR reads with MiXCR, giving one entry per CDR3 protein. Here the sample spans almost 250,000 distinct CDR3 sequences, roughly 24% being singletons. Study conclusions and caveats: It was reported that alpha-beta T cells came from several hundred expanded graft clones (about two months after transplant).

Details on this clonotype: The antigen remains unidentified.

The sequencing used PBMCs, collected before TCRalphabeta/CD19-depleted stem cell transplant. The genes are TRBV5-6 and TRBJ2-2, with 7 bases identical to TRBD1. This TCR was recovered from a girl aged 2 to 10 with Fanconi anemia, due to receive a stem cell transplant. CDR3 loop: CASSEQGYTGELFF. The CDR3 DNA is TGTGCCAGCAGCGAACAGGGGTACACCGGGGAGCTGTTTTTT.